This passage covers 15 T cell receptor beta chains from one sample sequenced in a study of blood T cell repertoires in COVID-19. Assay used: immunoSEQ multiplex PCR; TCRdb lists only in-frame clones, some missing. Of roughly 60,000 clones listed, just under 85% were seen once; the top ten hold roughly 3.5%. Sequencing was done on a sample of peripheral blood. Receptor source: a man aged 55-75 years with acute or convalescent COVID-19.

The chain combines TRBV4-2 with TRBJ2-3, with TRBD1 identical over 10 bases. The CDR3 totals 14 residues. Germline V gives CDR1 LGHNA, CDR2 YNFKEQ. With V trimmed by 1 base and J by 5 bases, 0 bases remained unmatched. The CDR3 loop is CASSQGTGGDTQYF. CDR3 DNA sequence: TGTGCCAGCAGCCAAGGGACAGGGGGAGATACGCAGTATTTT.

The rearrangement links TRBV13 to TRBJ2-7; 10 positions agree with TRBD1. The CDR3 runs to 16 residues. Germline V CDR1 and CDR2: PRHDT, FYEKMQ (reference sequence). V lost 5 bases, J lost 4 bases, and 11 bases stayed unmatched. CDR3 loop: CASSTSRDRGSYEQYF. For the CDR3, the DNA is TGTGCCAGCAGCACGAGCCGGGACAGGGGTTCGTACGAGCAGTACTTC.

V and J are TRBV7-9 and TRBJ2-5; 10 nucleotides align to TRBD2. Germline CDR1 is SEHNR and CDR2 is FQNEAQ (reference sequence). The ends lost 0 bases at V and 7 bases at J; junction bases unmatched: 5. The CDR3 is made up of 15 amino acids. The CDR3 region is CASSLALAGAATQYF. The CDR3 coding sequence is TGTGCCAGCAGCTTAGCTCTAGCGGGGGCCGCGACCCAGTACTTC.

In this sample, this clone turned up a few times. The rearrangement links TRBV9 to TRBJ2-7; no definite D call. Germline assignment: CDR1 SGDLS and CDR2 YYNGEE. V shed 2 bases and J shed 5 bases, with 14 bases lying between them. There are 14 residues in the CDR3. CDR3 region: CASSVSVTGDEQYF. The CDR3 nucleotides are TGTGCCAGCAGCGTTTCAGTCACGGGTGACGAGCAGTACTTC.

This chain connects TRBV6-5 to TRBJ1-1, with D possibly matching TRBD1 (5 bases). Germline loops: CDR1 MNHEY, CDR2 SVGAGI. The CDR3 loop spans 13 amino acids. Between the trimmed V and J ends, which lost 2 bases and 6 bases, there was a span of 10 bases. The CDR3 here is CASSYRGGAEAFF. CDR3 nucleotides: TGTGCCAGCAGTTACAGGGGAGGCGCTGAAGCTTTCTTT.

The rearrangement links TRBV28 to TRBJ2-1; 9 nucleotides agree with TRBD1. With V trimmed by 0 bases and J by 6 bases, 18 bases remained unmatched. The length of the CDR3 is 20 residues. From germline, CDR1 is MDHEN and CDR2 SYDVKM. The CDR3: CASSLWQNKPTGTGINEQFF. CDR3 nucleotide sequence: TGTGCCAGCAGTTTATGGCAAAATAAACCGACCGGGACAGGGATCAATGAGCAGTTCTTC.

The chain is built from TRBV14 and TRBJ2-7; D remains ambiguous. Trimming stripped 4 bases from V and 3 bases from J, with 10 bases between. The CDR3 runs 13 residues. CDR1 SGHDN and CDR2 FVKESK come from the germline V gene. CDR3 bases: TGTGCCAGCAGCCGGAGTCCGATCTACGAGCAGTACTTC. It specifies CASSRSPIYEQYF.

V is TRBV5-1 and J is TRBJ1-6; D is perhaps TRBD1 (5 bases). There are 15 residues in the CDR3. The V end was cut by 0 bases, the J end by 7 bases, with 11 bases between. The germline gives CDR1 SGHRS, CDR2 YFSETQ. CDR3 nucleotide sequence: TGCGCCAGCAGCTTGGAAAGGGGATTCAATTCACCCCTCCACTTT. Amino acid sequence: CASSLERGFNSPLHF.

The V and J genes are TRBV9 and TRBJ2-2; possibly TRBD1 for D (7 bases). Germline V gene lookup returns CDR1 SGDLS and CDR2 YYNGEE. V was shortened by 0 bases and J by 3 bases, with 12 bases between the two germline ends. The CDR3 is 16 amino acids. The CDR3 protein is CASSVAAGGYTGELFF. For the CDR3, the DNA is TGTGCCAGCAGCGTAGCGGCAGGGGGGTACACCGGGGAGCTGTTTTTT.

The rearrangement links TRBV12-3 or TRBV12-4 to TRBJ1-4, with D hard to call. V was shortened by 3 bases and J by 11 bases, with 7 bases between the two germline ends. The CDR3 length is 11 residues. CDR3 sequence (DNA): TGTGCCAGCAGTTTCCTGGCTAAACTGTTTTTT. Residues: CASSFLAKLFF.

The CDR3 region has the DNA TGTGCCAGCAGCTTGCTTAGCGGGGAGGCCGGGGAGCTGTTTTTT. Translation gives CASSLLSGEAGELFF. The chain uses TRBV5-4 and TRBJ2-2; 8 nucleotides match TRBD2. The germline CDR1 and CDR2 sequences are SGHNT and YYREEE (reference sequence). This CDR3 is 15 amino acids long. Trimming took 1 base from V and 6 from J; bases not matched to a gene: 5. Using reference TRBV5-4 and TRBJ2-2 for the parts outside the CDR3, the full variable domain is ETGVTQSPTHLIKTRGQQVTLRCSSQSGHNTVSWYQQALGQGPQFIFQYYREEENGRGNFPPRFSGLQFPNYSSELNVNALELDDSALYLCASSLLSGEAGELFFGEGSRLTVL.

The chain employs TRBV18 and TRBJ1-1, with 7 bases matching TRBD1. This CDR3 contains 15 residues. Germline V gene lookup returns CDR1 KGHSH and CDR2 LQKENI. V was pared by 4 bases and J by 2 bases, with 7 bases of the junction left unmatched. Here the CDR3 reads CASSLGQAPNTEAFF. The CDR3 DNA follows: TGTGCCAGCTCACTCGGACAGGCCCCTAACACTGAAGCTTTCTTT.

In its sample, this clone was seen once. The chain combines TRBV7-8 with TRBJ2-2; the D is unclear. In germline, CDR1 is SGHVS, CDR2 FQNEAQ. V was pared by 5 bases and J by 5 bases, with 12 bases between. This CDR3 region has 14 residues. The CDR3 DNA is TGTGCCAGCAGCGGTCAACCGGGTACCGGGGAGCTGTTTTTT. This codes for CASSGQPGTGELFF.

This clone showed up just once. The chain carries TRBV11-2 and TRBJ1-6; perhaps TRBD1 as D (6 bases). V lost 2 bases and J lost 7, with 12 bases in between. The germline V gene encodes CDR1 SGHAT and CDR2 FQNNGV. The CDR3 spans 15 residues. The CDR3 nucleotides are TGTGCCAGCAGCTTACGGGGGGCTCCCAATTCACCCCTCCACTTT. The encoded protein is CASSLRGAPNSPLHF.

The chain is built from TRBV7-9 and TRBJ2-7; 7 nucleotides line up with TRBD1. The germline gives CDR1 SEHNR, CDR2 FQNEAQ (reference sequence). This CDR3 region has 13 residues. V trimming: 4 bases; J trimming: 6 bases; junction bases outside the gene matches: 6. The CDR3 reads CASSSSGTVEQYF. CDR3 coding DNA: TGTGCCAGCAGCTCGTCCGGGACAGTCGAGCAGTACTTC.